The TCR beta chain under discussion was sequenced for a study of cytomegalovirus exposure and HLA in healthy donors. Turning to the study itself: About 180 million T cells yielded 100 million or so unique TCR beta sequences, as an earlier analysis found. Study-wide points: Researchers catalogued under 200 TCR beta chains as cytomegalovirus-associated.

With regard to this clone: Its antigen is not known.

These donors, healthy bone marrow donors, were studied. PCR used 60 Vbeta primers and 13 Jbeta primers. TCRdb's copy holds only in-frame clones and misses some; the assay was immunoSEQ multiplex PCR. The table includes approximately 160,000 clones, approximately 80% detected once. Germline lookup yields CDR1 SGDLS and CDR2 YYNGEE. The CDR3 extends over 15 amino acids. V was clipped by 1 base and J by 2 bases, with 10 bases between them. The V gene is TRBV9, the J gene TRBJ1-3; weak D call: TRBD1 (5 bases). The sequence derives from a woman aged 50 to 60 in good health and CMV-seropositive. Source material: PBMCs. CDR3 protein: CASSVSWTPGNTIYF. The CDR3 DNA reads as TGTGCCAGCAGCGTATCCTGGACACCTGGAAACACCATATATTTT. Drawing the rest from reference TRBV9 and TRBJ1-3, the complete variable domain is DSGVTQTPKHLITATGQRVTLRCSPRSGDLSVYWYQQSLDQGLQFLIQYYNGEERAKGNILERFSAQQFPDLHSELNLSSLELGDSALYFCASSVSWTPGNTIYFGEGSWLTVV.